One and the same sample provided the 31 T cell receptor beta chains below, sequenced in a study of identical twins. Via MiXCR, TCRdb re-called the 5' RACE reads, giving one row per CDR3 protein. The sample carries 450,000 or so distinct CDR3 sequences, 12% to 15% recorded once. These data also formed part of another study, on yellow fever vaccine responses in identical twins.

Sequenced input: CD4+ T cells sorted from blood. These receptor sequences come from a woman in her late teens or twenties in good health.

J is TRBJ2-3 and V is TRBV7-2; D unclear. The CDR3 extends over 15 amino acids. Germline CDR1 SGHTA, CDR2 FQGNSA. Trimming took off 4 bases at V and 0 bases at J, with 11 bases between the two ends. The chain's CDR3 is CASSSYRLSTDTQYF. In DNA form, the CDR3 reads TGTGCCAGCAGCTCCTATAGGTTGAGCACAGATACGCAGTATTTT.

Here the CDR3 DNA reads TGTGCCAGCAGCCACCTACTGGACAGGGGGCTATACGAGCAGTACTTC. Translating it yields CASSHLLDRGLYEQYF. The rearrangement joins TRBV3-1 to TRBJ2-7, with 11 bases fitting TRBD1. Unmatched junction bases numbered 8, after V lost 3 bases and J lost 4 bases. Looked up from germline, CDR1 is LGHDT and CDR2 is YNNKEL (reference sequence). The CDR3 length is 16 residues.

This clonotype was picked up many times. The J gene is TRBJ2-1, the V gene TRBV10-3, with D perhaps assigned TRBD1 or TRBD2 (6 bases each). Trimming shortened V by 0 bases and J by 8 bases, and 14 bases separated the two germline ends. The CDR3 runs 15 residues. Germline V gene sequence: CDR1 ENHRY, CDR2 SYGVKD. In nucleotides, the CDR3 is TGTGCCATCAGTGAGTCAGGGGGGCTGGTACATGAGCAGTTCTTC. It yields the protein CAISESGGLVHEQFF.

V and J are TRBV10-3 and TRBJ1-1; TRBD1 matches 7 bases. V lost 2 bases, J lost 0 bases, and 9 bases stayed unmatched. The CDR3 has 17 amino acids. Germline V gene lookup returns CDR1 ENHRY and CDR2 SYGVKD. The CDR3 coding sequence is TGTGCCATCAGTGAGGCTTCAGGGGGAAAAATGAACACTGAAGCTTTCTTT. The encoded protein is CAISEASGGKMNTEAFF.

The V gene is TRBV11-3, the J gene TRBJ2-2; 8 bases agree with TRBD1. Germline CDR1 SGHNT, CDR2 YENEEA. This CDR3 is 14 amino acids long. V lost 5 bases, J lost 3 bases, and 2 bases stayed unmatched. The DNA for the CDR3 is TGTGCCAGCAGCCCGGGACAGGACACCGGGGAGCTGTTTTTT. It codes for CASSPGQDTGELFF.

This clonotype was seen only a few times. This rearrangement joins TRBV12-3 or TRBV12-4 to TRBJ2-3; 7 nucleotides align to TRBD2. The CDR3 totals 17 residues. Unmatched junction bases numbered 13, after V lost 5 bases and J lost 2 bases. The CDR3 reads CASSPLVGGGPTDTQYF. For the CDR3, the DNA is TGTGCCAGCAGTCCCCTAGTCGGGGGAGGGCCCACAGATACGCAGTATTTT.

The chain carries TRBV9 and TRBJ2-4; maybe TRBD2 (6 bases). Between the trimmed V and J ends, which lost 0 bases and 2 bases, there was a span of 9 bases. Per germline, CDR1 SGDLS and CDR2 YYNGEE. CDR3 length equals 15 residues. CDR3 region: CASSVAGRTKNIQYF. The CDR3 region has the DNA TGTGCCAGCAGCGTAGCAGGGAGGACCAAAAACATTCAGTACTTC.

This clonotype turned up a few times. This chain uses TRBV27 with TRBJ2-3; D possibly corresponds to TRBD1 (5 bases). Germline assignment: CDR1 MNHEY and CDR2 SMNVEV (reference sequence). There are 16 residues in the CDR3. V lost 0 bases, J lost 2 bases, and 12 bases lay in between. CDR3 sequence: CASSLSWGAITDTQYF. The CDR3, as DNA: TGTGCCAGCAGTTTATCATGGGGCGCTATCACAGATACGCAGTATTTT.

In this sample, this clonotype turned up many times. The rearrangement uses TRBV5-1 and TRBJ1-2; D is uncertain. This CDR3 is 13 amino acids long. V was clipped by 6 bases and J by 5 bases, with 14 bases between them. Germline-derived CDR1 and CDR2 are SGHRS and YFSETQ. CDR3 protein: CASTSGEVYGYTF. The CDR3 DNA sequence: TGCGCCAGCACCTCCGGGGAGGTTTATGGCTACACCTTC.

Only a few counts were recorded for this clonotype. The CDR3 bases are TGCAGTGCTAGATCCTTCGGGGCCCTTGGCTACACCTTC. Translated: CSARSFGALGYTF. V and J are TRBV20-1 and TRBJ1-2; D might be TRBD1 (5 bases). Per the germline V gene, CDR1 is DFQATT and CDR2 is SNEGSKA (reference sequence). Deletions cut 2 bases from V and 7 bases from J, with 14 bases between. This CDR3 comprises 13 residues.

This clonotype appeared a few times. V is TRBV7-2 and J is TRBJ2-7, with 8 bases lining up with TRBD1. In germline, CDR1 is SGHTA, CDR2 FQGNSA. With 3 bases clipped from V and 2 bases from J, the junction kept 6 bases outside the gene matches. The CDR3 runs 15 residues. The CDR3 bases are TGTGCCAGCAGCTTGATCTCGACAGGGGCCTACGAGCAGTACTTC. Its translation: CASSLISTGAYEQYF.

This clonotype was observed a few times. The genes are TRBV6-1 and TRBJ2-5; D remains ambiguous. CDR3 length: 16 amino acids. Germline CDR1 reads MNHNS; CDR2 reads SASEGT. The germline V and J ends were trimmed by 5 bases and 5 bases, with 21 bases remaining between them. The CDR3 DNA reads TGTGCCAGCAGTACCACCTGGACGGCGATAGTGGAGACCCAGTACTTC. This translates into CASSTTWTAIVETQYF.

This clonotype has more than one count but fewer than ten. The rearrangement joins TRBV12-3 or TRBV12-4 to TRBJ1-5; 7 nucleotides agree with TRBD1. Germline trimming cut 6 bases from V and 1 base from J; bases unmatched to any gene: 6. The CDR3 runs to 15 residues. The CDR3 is CASRAGGRSNQPQHF. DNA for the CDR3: TGTGCCAGCAGGGCAGGGGGAAGGAGCAATCAGCCCCAGCATTTT.

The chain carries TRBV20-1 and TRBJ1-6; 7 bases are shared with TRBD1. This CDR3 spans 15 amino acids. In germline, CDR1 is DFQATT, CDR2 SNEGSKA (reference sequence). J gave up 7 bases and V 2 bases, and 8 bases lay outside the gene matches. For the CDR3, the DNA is TGCAGTGCTAGACTTCCGGGACAGAGAAATTCACCCCTCCACTTT. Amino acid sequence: CSARLPGQRNSPLHF.

For the CDR3, the DNA is TGTGCCATCAGGGGTGTAGCGGGGGGGCTCGAGCAGTACTTC. This sequence encodes CAIRGVAGGLEQYF. The chain has TRBV10-3 and TRBJ2-7; 11 nucleotides match TRBD2. Germline loops: CDR1 ENHRY, CDR2 SYGVKD. CDR3 length: 14 amino acids. Trimming took 6 bases from V and 6 from J; bases not matched to a gene: 7.

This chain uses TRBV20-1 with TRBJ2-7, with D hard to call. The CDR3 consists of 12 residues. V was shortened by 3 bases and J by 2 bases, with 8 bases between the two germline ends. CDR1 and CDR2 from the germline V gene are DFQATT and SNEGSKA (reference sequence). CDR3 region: CSARDGTYEQYF. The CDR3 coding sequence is TGCAGTGCTAGGGACGGTACCTACGAGCAGTACTTC.

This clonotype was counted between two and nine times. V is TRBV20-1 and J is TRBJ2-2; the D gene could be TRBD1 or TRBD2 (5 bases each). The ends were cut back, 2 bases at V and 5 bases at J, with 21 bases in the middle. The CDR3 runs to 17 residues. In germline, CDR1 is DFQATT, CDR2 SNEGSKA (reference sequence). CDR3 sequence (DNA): TGCAGTGCTAGACCTATAAGGGGCAGGGAGCAAACCGGGGAGCTGTTTTTT. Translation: CSARPIRGREQTGELFF.

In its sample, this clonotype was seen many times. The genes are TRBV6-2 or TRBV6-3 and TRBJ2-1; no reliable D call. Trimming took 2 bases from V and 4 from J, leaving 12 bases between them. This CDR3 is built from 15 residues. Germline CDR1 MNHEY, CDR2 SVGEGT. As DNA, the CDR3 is TGTGCCAGCAGTTACCGCCTAGAAGCGTACAATGAGCAGTTCTTC. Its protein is CASSYRLEAYNEQFF.

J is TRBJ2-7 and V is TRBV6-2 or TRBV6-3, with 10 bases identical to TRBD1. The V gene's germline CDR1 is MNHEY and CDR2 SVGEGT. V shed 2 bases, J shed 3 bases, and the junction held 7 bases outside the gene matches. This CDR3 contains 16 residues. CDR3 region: CASSYTWTGGGYEQYF. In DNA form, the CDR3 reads TGTGCCAGCAGTTACACGTGGACAGGGGGTGGCTACGAGCAGTACTTC.

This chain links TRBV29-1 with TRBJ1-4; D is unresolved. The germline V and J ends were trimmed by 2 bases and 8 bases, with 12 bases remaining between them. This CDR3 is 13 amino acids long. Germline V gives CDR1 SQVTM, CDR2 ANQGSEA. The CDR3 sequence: CSVEKGVGEKLFF. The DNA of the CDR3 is TGCAGCGTTGAAAAGGGAGTTGGAGAAAAACTGTTTTTT.

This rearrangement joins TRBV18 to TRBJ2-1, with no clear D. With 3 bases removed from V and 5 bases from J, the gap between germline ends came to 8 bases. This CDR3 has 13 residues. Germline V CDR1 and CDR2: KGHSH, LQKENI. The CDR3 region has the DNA TGTGCCAGCTCACCCAAGGCAGACAATGAGCAGTTCTTC. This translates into CASSPKADNEQFF.

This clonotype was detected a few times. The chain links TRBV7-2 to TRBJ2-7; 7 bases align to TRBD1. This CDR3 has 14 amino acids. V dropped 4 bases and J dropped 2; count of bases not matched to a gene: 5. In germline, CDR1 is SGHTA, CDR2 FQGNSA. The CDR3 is CASSSDRTTYEQYF. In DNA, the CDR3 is TGTGCCAGCAGCTCGGACAGGACCACCTACGAGCAGTACTTC.

For the CDR3, the DNA is TGTGCCAGCAGCCGCCGTATGGGGGTGACCCGGCCCTCCTACGAGCAGTACTTC. Protein product: CASSRRMGVTRPSYEQYF. The rearrangement joins TRBV3-1 to TRBJ2-7; D may match TRBD1 or TRBD2 (5 bases each). Trimming took off 4 bases at V and 0 bases at J, with 22 bases between the two ends. The CDR3 sequence is 18 residues long. Per the germline V gene, CDR1 is LGHDT and CDR2 is YNNKEL (reference sequence).

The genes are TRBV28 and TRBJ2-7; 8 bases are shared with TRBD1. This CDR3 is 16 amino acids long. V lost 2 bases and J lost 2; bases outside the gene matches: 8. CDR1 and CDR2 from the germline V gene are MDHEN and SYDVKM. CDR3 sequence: CASSLDYRDRTYEQYF. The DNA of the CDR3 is TGTGCCAGCAGTTTAGACTACAGGGACAGGACCTACGAGCAGTACTTC.

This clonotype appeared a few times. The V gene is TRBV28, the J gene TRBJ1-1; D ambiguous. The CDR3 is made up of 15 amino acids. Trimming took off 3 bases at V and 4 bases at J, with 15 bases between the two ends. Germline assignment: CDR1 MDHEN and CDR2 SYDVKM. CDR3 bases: TGTGCCAGCAGTTTTAGCGGCACCTCGGGCACTGAAGCTTTCTTT. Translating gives CASSFSGTSGTEAFF.

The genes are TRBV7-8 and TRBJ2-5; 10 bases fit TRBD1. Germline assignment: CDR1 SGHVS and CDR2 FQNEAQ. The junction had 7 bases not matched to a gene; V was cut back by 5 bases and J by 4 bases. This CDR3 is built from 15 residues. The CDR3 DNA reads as TGTGCCAGCAGCACCGGGACAGGGGATTCAGAGACCCAGTACTTC. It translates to CASSTGTGDSETQYF.

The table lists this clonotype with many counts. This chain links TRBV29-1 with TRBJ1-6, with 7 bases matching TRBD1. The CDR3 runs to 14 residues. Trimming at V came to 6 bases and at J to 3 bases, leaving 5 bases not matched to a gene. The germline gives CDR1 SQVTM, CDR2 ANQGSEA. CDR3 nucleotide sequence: TGCAGCGTAAGAACAGGGGACTATAATTCACCCCTCCACTTT. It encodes CSVRTGDYNSPLHF.

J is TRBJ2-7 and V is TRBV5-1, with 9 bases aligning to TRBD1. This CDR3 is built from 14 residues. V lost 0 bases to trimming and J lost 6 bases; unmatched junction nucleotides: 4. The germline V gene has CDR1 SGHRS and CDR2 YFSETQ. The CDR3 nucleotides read TGCGCCAGCAGCTTGGGGGACAGGGCGGGCGAGCAGTACTTC. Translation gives CASSLGDRAGEQYF.

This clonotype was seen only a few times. The CDR3 loop reads CASSLRVHEQYF. In DNA form, the CDR3 reads TGTGCCAGCAGTCTCAGGGTCCACGAGCAGTACTTC. V gene TRBV2 combines with J gene TRBJ2-7, with D possibly being TRBD1 (5 bases). Trimming pared 5 bases from V and 5 bases from J, leaving 10 bases between. Germline CDR1 SNHLY, CDR2 FYNNEI. The CDR3 has 12 residues.

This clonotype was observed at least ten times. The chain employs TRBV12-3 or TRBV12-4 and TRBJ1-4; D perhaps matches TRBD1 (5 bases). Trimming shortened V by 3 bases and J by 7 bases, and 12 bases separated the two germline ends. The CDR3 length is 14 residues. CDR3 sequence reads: CASSFRRAAEKLFF. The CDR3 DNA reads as TGTGCCAGCAGTTTTCGCAGGGCCGCTGAAAAACTGTTTTTT.

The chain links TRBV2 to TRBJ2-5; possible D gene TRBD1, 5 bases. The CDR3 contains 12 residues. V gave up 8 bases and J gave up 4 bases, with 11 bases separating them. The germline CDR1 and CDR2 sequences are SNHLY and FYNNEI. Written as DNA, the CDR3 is TGTGCCAGCCTCGGACAAGCAGAGACCCAGTACTTC. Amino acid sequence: CASLGQAETQYF.